These 17 T cell receptor beta chains originate from one sample sequenced in a study of cytomegalovirus exposure and HLA in healthy donors. Primers: 60 Vbeta forward and 13 Jbeta reverse. Clones were sequenced by immunoSEQ multiplex PCR, and TCRdb holds only the in-frame ones, with some missing. The sample holds under 250,000 clones, around 76% seen once. The sample was PBMCs. The receptors come from a man aged 25 to 40 in good health and CMV-seronegative.

Worth noting for this clone: The sample carries other DNA sequences with the same CDR3. The chain joins TRBV28 to TRBJ2-7, with D perhaps matching TRBD1 (5 bases). CDR3 size: 13 residues. V was clipped by 4 bases and J by 6 bases, with 13 bases between them. Germline CDR1 reads MDHEN; CDR2 reads SYDVKM. The DNA for the CDR3 is TGTGCCAGCAGTTCCCACCAGGGTGGCGAGCAGTACTTC. As protein: CASSSHQGGEQYF.

J is TRBJ2-2 and V is TRBV2; 12 nucleotides line up with TRBD2. The ends lost 4 bases at V and 10 bases at J; junction bases unmatched: 10. This CDR3 contains 16 residues. Per the germline V gene, CDR1 is SNHLY and CDR2 is FYNNEI. The CDR3 region is CASSGLAGVSREELFF. The CDR3 DNA reads TGTGCCAGCAGTGGACTAGCGGGAGTCTCCCGGGAGGAGCTGTTTTTT.

The chain uses TRBV30 and TRBJ2-1; D not certain. V lost 1 base and J 0 bases, leaving 4 bases between the germline ends. The germline V gene encodes CDR1 GTSNPN and CDR2 SVGIG (reference sequence). The CDR3 is 13 residues long. CDR3 in amino acids: CAWSGSSYNEQFF. In DNA form, the CDR3 reads TGTGCCTGGAGTGGTAGCTCCTACAATGAGCAGTTCTTC. The complete variable domain, with remaining parts taken from reference TRBV30 and TRBJ2-1, reads SQTIHQWPATLVQPVGSPLSLECTVEGTSNPNLYWYRQAAGRGLQLLFYSVGIGQISSEVPQNLSASRPQDRQFILSSKKLLLSDSGFYLCAWSGSSYNEQFFGPGTRLTVL.

This clone was observed a single time. The chain links TRBV11-2 to TRBJ2-5; the match to TRBD2 covers 16 bases. CDR1 is SGHAT and CDR2 is FQNNGV in the germline V gene. The CDR3 is 16 amino acids. V lost 4 bases and J lost 2; bases outside the gene matches: 1. In DNA, the CDR3 is TGTGCCAGCAGCTGGGGACTAGCGGGAGGGCAAGAGACCCAGTACTTC. Encoded protein: CASSWGLAGGQETQYF.

A few counts support this clone. The rearrangement uses TRBV6-5 and TRBJ1-5, with no clear D. Germline-derived CDR1 and CDR2 are MNHEY and SVGAGI. Deletions cut 5 bases from V and 7 bases from J, with 12 bases between. The CDR3 is 13 residues long. As DNA, the CDR3 is TGTGCCAGCAGTACGGTGAGGGAACAGCCCCAGCATTTT. Translated: CASSTVREQPQHF.

The rearrangement uses TRBV6-1 and TRBJ1-1; a weak D match, TRBD1 (5 bases). The CDR3 has 14 residues. V was clipped by 7 bases and J by 6 bases, with 18 bases between them. Germline V gives CDR1 MNHNS, CDR2 SASEGT. CDR3 bases: TGTGCCAGCATCCAAAGGGGCAGGGCTCCTGAAGCTTTCTTT. This translates into CASIQRGRAPEAFF.

The chain couples TRBV4-1 to TRBJ2-1; 11 bases match TRBD2. Per germline, CDR1 MGHRA and CDR2 YSYEKL. This CDR3 comprises 17 residues. The junction had 7 bases not matched to a gene; V was cut back by 0 bases and J by 6 bases. The CDR3 reads CASSQEGAGLAGNEQFF. The CDR3 bases are TGCGCCAGCAGCCAAGAGGGTGCCGGACTAGCGGGCAATGAGCAGTTCTTC.

This clone was detected a few times. V and J are TRBV5-4 and TRBJ2-5; D possibly corresponds to TRBD1 (6 bases). Germline CDR1 is SGHNT and CDR2 is YYREEE (reference sequence). CDR3 size: 15 residues. Deletions cut 3 bases from V and 1 base from J, with 13 bases between. The CDR3 region has the DNA TGTGCCAGCAGCTCCCCGACAGGACCCCAAGAGACCCAGTACTTC. Translating it yields CASSSPTGPQETQYF.

V usage is TRBV19 and J usage is TRBJ1-6; a weak D match, TRBD1 (5 bases). Between the trimmed V and J ends, which lost 4 bases and 0 bases, there was a span of 16 bases. There are 18 residues in the CDR3. Germline CDR1 is LNHDA and CDR2 is SQIVND (reference sequence). The CDR3 bases are TGTGCCAGTAGTAAAGGTGCAGGGAGGAGCTCCTATAATTCACCCCTCCACTTT. Amino acids: CASSKGAGRSSYNSPLHF. Filled out from reference TRBV19 and TRBJ1-6, the complete variable domain reads DGGITQSPKYLFRKEGQNVTLSCEQNLNHDAMYWYRQDPGQGLRLIYYSQIVNDFQKGDIAEGYSVSREKKESFPLTVTSAQKNPTAFYLCASSKGAGRSSYNSPLHFGNGTRLTVT.

J is TRBJ2-1 and V is TRBV7-9, with D possibly being TRBD1 (6 bases). Germline CDR1 SEHNR, CDR2 FQNEAQ (reference sequence). Between the trimmed V and J ends, which lost 5 bases and 1 base, there was a span of 12 bases. CDR3 size: 15 residues. As DNA, the CDR3 is TGTGCCAGCAGCCCGACAGGCGTATCCTACAATGAGCAGTTCTTC. This gives the protein CASSPTGVSYNEQFF.

This clone came up once. V usage is TRBV5-1 and J usage is TRBJ2-7, with TRBD1 matching 9 bases. V was pared by 5 bases and J by 4 bases, with 4 bases of the junction left unmatched. Germline loops: CDR1 SGHRS, CDR2 YFSETQ. CDR3 size: 13 residues. DNA of the CDR3: TGCGCCAGCAGACACGGACAGGGGTACGAGCAGTACTTC. This codes for CASRHGQGYEQYF. The full variable domain, completed using reference TRBV5-1 and TRBJ2-7, is KAGVTQTPRYLIKTRGQQVTLSCSPISGHRSVSWYQQTPGQGLQFLFEYFSETQRNKGNFPGRFSGRQFSNSRSEMNVSTLELGDSALYLCASRHGQGYEQYFGPGTRLTVT.

This chain links TRBV11-2 with TRBJ1-2; no clear D. This CDR3 has 15 amino acids. The germline V gene has CDR1 SGHAT and CDR2 FQNNGV. Trimming removed 1 base at V and 4 bases at J, with 13 bases between. In nucleotides, the CDR3 is TGTGCCAGCAGCTTAGTTGAGGGTAACCCCTATGGCTACACCTTC. It codes for CASSLVEGNPYGYTF.

This clone showed up just a few times. This chain links TRBV10-1 with TRBJ2-2, with 9 bases that match TRBD1. The germline gives CDR1 WNHNN, CDR2 SYGVQD (reference sequence). The CDR3 totals 14 residues. With 6 bases clipped from V and 5 bases from J, the junction kept 4 bases outside the gene matches. CDR3 in DNA: TGCGCCAGCAGCCAAGGGACAGGGACCGGGGAGCTGTTTTTT. It translates to CASSQGTGTGELFF.

This chain connects TRBV2 to TRBJ1-2; D possibly corresponds to TRBD1 (5 bases). V lost 8 bases and J 5 bases, leaving 18 bases between the germline ends. The CDR3 length is 14 residues. Germline CDR1 is SNHLY and CDR2 is FYNNEI. This CDR3 is CASAPRVREYGYTF. Here the CDR3 DNA reads TGTGCCAGCGCCCCCCGCGTCAGGGAATATGGCTACACCTTC.

The chain combines TRBV6-1 with TRBJ2-7; 10 positions agree with TRBD1. Germline CDR1 MNHNS, CDR2 SASEGT. This CDR3 is built from 16 residues. The V segment lost 4 bases and the J segment 6 bases; nucleotides outside the gene matches: 12. The CDR3: CASSGRQGAGRIEQYF. CDR3 DNA: TGTGCCAGCAGTGGTAGACAGGGGGCAGGGAGGATCGAGCAGTACTTC.

The genes are TRBV4-1 and TRBJ2-5, with 10 bases matching TRBD2. V lost 3 bases to trimming and J lost 1 base; unmatched junction nucleotides: 5. The V gene's germline CDR1 is MGHRA and CDR2 YSYEKL. This CDR3 has 16 residues. The CDR3 nucleotides read TGCGCCAGCAGCCATCGGCTAGCGGGAGCCCAAGAGACCCAGTACTTC. Its protein is CASSHRLAGAQETQYF.

This CDR3 is CAISDGGRDTEAFF. Written as DNA, the CDR3 is TGTGCCATCAGTGATGGGGGGAGAGACACTGAAGCTTTCTTT. The chain joins TRBV10-3 to TRBJ1-1; a possible D gene is TRBD1 (5 bases). This CDR3 is built from 14 residues. V lost 3 bases and J 3 bases, leaving 11 bases between the germline ends. CDR1 and CDR2 (germline): ENHRY, SYGVKD.